This T cell receptor (beta chain) was obtained from a study of blood T cell repertoires in COVID-19 (dated by TCRdb to 2020 to 2021). General notes on the study: Collaborator samples came from the United States, Italy and Spain and covered acute and convalescent phases of COVID-19. The dataset comprised deeply sampled blood TCRbeta repertoires from subjects exposed to, actively infected with, or recovered from COVID-19. Samples came from the ongoing ImmuneRACE study (first 160 participants) plus 1,254 subjects from 6 global collaborators. The repertoires were made available in a free public database intended to serve as a resource for research on the immune response to SARS-CoV-2. The material from the prospective study consisted of cDNA or gDNA derived from T cells, B-cell-depleted T cells, or PBMCs. Where available, HLA class I and class II types were obtained from metadata supplied by the sample provider rather than from assay-based typing. A de-identified subject ID, COVID-19 status, age in years and sex were almost always included in the sample metadata.

TCRbeta CDR3 regions were amplified from genomic DNA using the immunoSEQ Assay, a bias-controlled multiplex PCR. From the authors' description of their analysis: The number of nucleated cells in each sample was estimated from the amplification of reference gene primers within the assay. To quantify the absolute abundance of each unique TCRbeta CDR3 rearrangement, sequence reads were collapsed and filtered. For each sample, productive Simpson clonality was calculated by taking the square root of Simpson's diversity index across productive rearrangements. Not all clones reach the TCRdb copy of this immuneACCESS table, which keeps in-frame sequences only. Checked studies attribute under half of the gap to unresolved V genes and leave the rest unexplained. The DNA was the basis for D and trimming; V, J and clone size are from that table. Here the sample has around 300,000 clones; about 80% occur a single time. Of the sample, roughly 10% is held by the ten largest clones.

Overall results and qualifications from the work: Clinical and demographic metadata were provided uncurated, with the amount varying by source and participant.

CDR1 and CDR2 were assigned from the germline V gene as MNHEY and SVGEGT. The CDR3 measures 12 amino acids from cysteine to phenylalanine. Only CDR3 DNA is held: 36 bases, read in frame from base 1. Relative to germline, V is missing 5 bases and J is missing 10 bases, with 7 bases of the junction outside any gene match. Another Seattle source contributed samples from volunteer blood donors who had recovered from COVID-19. Whole blood was collected in K2EDTA tubes by collaborating institutions according to the institutions' own protocols. Collaborator samples were shipped for TCRbeta analysis as frozen whole blood, isolated PBMCs, or DNA extracted from either sample type. About this clone: Its antigen has not been determined. Within one base of it there is no much larger clone, and no base qualities were kept.

The sequence derives from a woman in her 50s who had recovered from COVID-19. The chain was built from TRBV6-2 or TRBV6-3 and TRBJ2-5, with 7 bases matching TRBD1. Sequencing used peripheral blood. The CDR3 corresponds to CASSDRVPYQYF. The base sequence is TGTGCCAGCAGTGACAGGGTCCCTTACCAGTACTTC.